The 13 T cell receptor beta chains below all came from one sample that was sequenced in a study of blood T cell repertoires in COVID-19. Here immunoSEQ multiplex PCR was the method, and the copy in TCRdb shows in-frame clones only, minus some. Of 250,000 to 400,000 clones in the sample, under 90% were seen once. The sequenced sample consisted of PBMCs or T cells enriched from blood (not recorded which). The receptors derive from a man in his fifties or sixties who had recovered from COVID-19.

The chain links TRBV6-5 to TRBJ1-4; tentatively, D is TRBD1 (5 bases). Germline-derived CDR1 and CDR2 are MNHEY and SVGAGI. The CDR3 covers 13 residues. V was trimmed by 8 bases and J by 10 bases, leaving 17 bases between them. CDR3 DNA sequence: TGTGCCAGCCGCACGCAAGGGAGGGGAAAACTGTTTTTT. It encodes CASRTQGRGKLFF.

This sequence joins TRBV18 and TRBJ2-1, with TRBD2 matching over 7 bases. The germline gives CDR1 KGHSH, CDR2 LQKENI. The CDR3 is made up of 14 amino acids. The V gene end was trimmed by 3 bases and the J gene end by 5 bases; junction bases not matched to a gene: 4. CDR3 sequence (DNA): TGTGCCAGCTCACCTCAGCGGGGCCACAATGAGCAGTTCTTC. Protein sequence: CASSPQRGHNEQFF.

The rearrangement links TRBV11-2 to TRBJ1-1; no firm D call. The ends were cut back, 3 bases at V and 1 base at J, with 6 bases in the middle. This CDR3 is built from 13 residues. Germline-derived CDR1 and CDR2 are SGHAT and FQNNGV. The CDR3 loop is CASSFSPNTEAFF. CDR3 sequence (DNA): TGTGCCAGCAGCTTCAGTCCGAACACTGAAGCTTTCTTT.

The gene calls are TRBV11-1 and TRBJ2-1; 7 bases are shared with TRBD2. The V segment lost 2 bases and the J segment 3 bases; nucleotides outside the gene matches: 4. The germline V gene encodes CDR1 SGHAT and CDR2 FQDESV (reference sequence). The CDR3 runs 15 residues. As DNA, the CDR3 is TGTGCCAGCAGCTTAATGGCGGGGGACTACAATGAGCAGTTCTTC. This sequence encodes CASSLMAGDYNEQFF.

This chain connects TRBV28 to TRBJ1-5; a weak D match, TRBD1 (5 bases). The V gene's germline CDR1 is MDHEN and CDR2 SYDVKM. The CDR3 covers 14 residues. Trimming shortened V by 5 bases and J by 0 bases, and 8 bases separated the two germline ends. The CDR3 sequence: CASSDSYSNQPQHF. The CDR3 DNA reads as TGTGCCAGCAGTGACAGCTATAGCAATCAGCCCCAGCATTTT. The full variable domain, with the rest looked up from reference TRBV28 and TRBJ1-5, is DVKVTQSSRYLVKRTGEKVFLECVQDMDHENMFWYRQDPGLGLRLIYFSYDVKMKEKGDIPEGYSVSREKKERFSLILESASTNQTSMYLCASSDSYSNQPQHFGDGTRLSIL.

A single count supports this clone. The V and J genes are TRBV29-1 and TRBJ1-2; no firm D call. The CDR3 length is 14 residues. CDR1 SQVTM and CDR2 ANQGSEA come from the germline V gene. Trimming took off 4 bases at V and 5 bases at J, with 17 bases between the two ends. CDR3 sequence reads: CSVGLSYRSYGYTF. The CDR3 DNA follows: TGCAGCGTTGGGCTTTCCTACAGATCATATGGCTACACCTTC. Filled out from reference TRBV29-1 and TRBJ1-2, the complete variable domain reads SAVISQKPSRDICQRGTSLTIQCQVDSQVTMMFWYRQQPGQSLTLIATANQGSEATYESGFVIDKFPISRPNLTFSTLTVSNMSPEDSSIYLCSVGLSYRSYGYTFGSGTRLTVV.

This chain joins TRBV2 and TRBJ2-5, with 9 bases lining up with TRBD1. The CDR3 has 16 residues. The germline gives CDR1 SNHLY, CDR2 FYNNEI. With V trimmed by 3 bases and J by 2 bases, 7 bases remained unmatched. The CDR3 sequence: CASSEGMGQGQETQYF. CDR3 DNA: TGTGCCAGCAGTGAGGGAATGGGACAGGGACAAGAGACCCAGTACTTC.

This chain connects TRBV10-3 to TRBJ1-2; 8 bases line up with TRBD1. CDR1 and CDR2 from the germline V gene are ENHRY and SYGVKD. The CDR3 sequence is 14 residues long. The trim removed 6 bases at V and 3 bases at J, leaving 6 bases unmatched. The CDR3 reads CAIRRQGADYGYTF. The CDR3 DNA is TGTGCCATCAGGCGCCAGGGGGCTGACTATGGCTACACCTTC.

The chain employs TRBV27 and TRBJ1-2; D possibly corresponds to TRBD1 (5 bases). This CDR3 is built from 12 residues. Looked up from germline, CDR1 is MNHEY and CDR2 is SMNVEV (reference sequence). V was cut by 8 bases and J by 4 bases, with 11 bases left in between. The CDR3: CASRDRTYGYTF. In nucleotides, the CDR3 is TGTGCCAGCCGAGACAGAACCTATGGCTACACCTTC.

The rearrangement links TRBV27 to TRBJ2-3, with 8 bases that match TRBD1. V dropped 5 bases and J dropped 5; count of bases not matched to a gene: 6. This CDR3 is built from 14 residues. Germline CDR1 is MNHEY and CDR2 is SMNVEV (reference sequence). CDR3: CASSRTGLGDTQYF. CDR3 in DNA: TGTGCCAGCAGTAGGACAGGGCTAGGAGATACGCAGTATTTT.

The genes are TRBV4-1 and TRBJ1-1, with TRBD1 matching over 7 bases. This CDR3 has 15 amino acids. Germline V gene lookup returns CDR1 MGHRA and CDR2 YSYEKL. Trimming removed 0 bases from V and 1 base from J; junction bases left unmatched: 2. CDR3 coding DNA: TGCGCCAGCAGCCAAGAGGCAGGGGGGAACACTGAAGCTTTCTTT. Encoded protein: CASSQEAGGNTEAFF.

CDR3: CASSKPTGGNTEAFF. The DNA for the CDR3 is TGTGCCAGCAGTAAGCCGACAGGGGGGAACACTGAAGCTTTCTTT. The chain uses TRBV28 and TRBJ1-1; 9 bases are shared with TRBD1. The CDR3 sequence is 15 residues long. Germline V gene lookup returns CDR1 MDHEN and CDR2 SYDVKM. V lost 5 bases, J lost 1 base, and 5 bases stayed unmatched.

This rearrangement joins TRBV28 to TRBJ1-1, with a weak D call TRBD1 (5 bases). Trimming removed 8 bases from V and 0 bases from J, with 10 bases in between. CDR3 length equals 13 residues. From germline, CDR1 is MDHEN and CDR2 SYDVKM. Written as DNA, the CDR3 is TGTGCCAGCGTTACAGGATTGAACACTGAAGCTTTCTTT. Its protein product is CASVTGLNTEAFF.